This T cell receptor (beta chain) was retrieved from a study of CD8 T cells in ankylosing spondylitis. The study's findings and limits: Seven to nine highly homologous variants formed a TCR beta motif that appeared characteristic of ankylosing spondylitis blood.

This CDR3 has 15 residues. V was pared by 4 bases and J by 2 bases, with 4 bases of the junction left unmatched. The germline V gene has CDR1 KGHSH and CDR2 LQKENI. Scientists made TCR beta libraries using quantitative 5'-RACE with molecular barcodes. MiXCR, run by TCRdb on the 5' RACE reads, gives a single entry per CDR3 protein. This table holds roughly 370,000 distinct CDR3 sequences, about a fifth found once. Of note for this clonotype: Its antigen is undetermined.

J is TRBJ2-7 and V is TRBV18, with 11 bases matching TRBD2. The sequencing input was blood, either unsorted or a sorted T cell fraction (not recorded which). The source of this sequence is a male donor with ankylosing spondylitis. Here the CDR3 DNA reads TGTGCCAGCTCACTGACTAGCGGGACCCCCTACGAGCAGTACTTC. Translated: CASSLTSGTPYEQYF.